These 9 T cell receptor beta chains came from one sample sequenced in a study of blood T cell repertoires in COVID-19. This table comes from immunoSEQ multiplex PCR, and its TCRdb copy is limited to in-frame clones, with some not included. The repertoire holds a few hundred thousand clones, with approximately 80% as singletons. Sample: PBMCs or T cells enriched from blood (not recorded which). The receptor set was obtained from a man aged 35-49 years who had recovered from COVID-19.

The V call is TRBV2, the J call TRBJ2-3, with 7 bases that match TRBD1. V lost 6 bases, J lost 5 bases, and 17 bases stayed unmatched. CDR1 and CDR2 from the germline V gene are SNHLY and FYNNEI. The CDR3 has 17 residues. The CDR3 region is CASSARWYQGEGDTQYF. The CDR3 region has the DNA TGTGCCAGCAGCGCACGATGGTACCAGGGGGAAGGAGATACGCAGTATTTT.

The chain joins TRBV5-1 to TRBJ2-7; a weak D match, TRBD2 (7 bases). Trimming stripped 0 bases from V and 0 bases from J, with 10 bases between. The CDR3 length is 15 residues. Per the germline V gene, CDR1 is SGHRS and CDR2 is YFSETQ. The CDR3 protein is CASSLEGGASYEQYF. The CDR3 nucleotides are TGCGCCAGCAGCTTGGAAGGGGGGGCCTCCTACGAGCAGTACTTC.

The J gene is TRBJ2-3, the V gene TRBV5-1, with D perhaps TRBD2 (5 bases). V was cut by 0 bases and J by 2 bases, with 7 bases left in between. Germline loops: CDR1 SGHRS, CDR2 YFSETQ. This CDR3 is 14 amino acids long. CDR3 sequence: CASSLAGSTDTQYF. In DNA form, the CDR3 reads TGCGCCAGCAGCTTGGCGGGGTCCACAGATACGCAGTATTTT.

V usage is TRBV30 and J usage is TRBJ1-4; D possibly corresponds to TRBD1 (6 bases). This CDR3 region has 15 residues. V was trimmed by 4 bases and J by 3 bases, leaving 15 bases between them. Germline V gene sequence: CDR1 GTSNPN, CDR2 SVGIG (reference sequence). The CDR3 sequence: CAWNPAGQPNEKLFF. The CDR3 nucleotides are TGTGCCTGGAATCCTGCCGGACAGCCTAATGAAAAACTGTTTTTT.

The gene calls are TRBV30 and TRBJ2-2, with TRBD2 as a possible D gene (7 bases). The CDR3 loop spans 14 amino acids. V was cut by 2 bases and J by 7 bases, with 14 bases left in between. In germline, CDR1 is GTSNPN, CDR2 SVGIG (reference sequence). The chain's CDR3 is CAWSYGGANGELFF. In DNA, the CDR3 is TGTGCCTGGAGTTATGGGGGGGCAAACGGGGAGCTGTTTTTT. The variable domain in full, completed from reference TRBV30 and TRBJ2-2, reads SQTIHQWPATLVQPVGSPLSLECTVEGTSNPNLYWYRQAAGRGLQLLFYSVGIGQISSEVPQNLSASRPQDRQFILSSKKLLLSDSGFYLCAWSYGGANGELFFGEGSRLTVL.

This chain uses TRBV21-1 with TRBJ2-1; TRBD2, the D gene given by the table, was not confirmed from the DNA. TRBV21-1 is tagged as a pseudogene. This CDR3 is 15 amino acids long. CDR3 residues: CASSQRGLAGKEQFF. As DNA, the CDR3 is TGTGCCAGCAGCCAAAGGGGACTAGCGGGGAAGGAGCAGTTCTTC.

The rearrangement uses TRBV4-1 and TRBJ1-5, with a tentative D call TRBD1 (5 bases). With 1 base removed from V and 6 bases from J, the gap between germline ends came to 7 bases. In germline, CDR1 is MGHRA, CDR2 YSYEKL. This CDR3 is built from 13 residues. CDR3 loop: CASSQVQGQPQHF. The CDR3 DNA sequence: TGCGCCAGCAGCCAAGTTCAGGGTCAGCCCCAGCATTTT.

The CDR3 sequence: CASSESTGQTEAFF. CDR3 DNA: TGCGCCAGCAGTGAGTCGACAGGGCAAACTGAAGCTTTCTTT. V gene TRBV10-2 combines with J gene TRBJ1-1; 7 positions match TRBD1. In germline, CDR1 is WSHSY, CDR2 SAAADI. V was clipped by 0 bases and J by 5 bases; unmatched bases: 3. The CDR3 loop spans 14 amino acids.

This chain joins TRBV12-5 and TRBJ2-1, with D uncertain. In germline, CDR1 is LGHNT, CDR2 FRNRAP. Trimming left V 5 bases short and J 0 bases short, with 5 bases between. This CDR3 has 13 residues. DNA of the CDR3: TGTGCTAGTGGTCGGAGCTCCTACAATGAGCAGTTCTTC. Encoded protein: CASGRSSYNEQFF.